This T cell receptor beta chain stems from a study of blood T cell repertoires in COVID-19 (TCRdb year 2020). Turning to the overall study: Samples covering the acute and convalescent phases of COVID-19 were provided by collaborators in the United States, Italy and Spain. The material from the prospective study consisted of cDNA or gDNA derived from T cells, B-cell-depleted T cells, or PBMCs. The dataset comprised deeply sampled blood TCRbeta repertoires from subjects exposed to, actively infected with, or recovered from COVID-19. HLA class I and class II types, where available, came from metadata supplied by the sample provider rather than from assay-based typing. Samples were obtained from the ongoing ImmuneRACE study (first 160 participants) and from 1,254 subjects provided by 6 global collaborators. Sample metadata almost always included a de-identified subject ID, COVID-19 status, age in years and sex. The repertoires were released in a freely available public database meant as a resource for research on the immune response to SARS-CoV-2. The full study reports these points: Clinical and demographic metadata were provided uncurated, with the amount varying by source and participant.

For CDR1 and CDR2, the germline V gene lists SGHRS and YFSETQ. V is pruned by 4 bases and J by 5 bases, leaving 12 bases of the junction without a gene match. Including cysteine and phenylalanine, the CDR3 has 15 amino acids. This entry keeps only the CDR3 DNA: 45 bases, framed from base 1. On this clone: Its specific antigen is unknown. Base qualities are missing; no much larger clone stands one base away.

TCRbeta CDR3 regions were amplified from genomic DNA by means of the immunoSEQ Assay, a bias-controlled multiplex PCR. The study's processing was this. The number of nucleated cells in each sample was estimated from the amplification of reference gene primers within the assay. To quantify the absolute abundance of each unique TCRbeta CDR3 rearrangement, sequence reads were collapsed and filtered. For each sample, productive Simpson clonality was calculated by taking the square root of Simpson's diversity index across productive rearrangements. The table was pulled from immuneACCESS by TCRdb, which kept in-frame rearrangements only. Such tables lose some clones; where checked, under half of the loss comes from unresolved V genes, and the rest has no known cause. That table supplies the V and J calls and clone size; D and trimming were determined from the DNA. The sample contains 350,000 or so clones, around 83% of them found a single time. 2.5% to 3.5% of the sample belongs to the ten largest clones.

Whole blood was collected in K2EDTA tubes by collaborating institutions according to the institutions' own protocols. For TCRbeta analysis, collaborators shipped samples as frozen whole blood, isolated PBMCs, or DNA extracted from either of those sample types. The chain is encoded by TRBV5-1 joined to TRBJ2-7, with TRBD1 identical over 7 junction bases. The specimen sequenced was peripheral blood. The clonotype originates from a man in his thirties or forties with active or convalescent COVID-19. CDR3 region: CASSPPATGVDEQYF. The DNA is TGCGCCAGCAGCCCCCCGGCCACAGGGGTAGACGAGCAGTACTTC.